This section outlines one T cell receptor (beta chain) sequence together with its context. The sample originates from a study of blood T cell repertoires in COVID-19. The germline V gene has CDR1 SGHTA and CDR2 FQGNSA. This CDR3 contains 15 residues. V lost 0 bases and J 4 bases, leaving 13 bases between the germline ends. The table came from immunoSEQ multiplex PCR; TCRdb's copy has only in-frame clones and leaves some out. In the table there are a few hundred thousand clones, 75% to 90% of which are singletons. V is TRBV7-2 and J is TRBJ2-7; no clear D. Input material: peripheral blood. The sequence was obtained from a woman in her sixties with COVID-19, enrolled during active disease. CDR3 region: CASSLAFAVTYEQYF. As DNA, the CDR3 is TGTGCCAGCAGCTTAGCGTTCGCGGTGACTTACGAGCAGTACTTC.